Following are 29 T cell receptor beta chains from one sample sequenced in a study of blood T cell repertoires in COVID-19. Sequenced by immunoSEQ multiplex PCR; TCRdb stores in-frame clones only, minus some. The sample yields about 80,000 clones, 70% to 80% seen once. The specimen was peripheral blood. Every receptor here comes from a man between 70 and 80 years old with active or convalescent COVID-19.

This clone has only a few counts. This chain joins TRBV10-1 and TRBJ2-3; 7 bases align to TRBD2. The CDR3 covers 16 residues. Trimming cost V 6 bases and J 0 bases; bases outside gene matches: 9. Germline loops: CDR1 WNHNN, CDR2 SYGVQD (reference sequence). CDR3 DNA: TGCGCCAGCAGCGCCTCGGGGAGGGGAAGCACAGATACGCAGTATTTT. Amino acid sequence: CASSASGRGSTDTQYF.

V usage is TRBV6-5 and J usage is TRBJ1-6; the D is unclear. Germline CDR1 and CDR2: MNHEY and SVGAGI. The V end lost 5 bases, the J end lost 5 bases, and 7 bases lay between the germline ends. There are 13 residues in the CDR3. CDR3 bases: TGTGCCAGCAGTCAGTACGATAATTCACCCCTCCACTTT. It specifies CASSQYDNSPLHF.

The V and J genes are TRBV29-1 and TRBJ2-1, with a weak D call TRBD2 (5 bases). CDR3 size: 12 residues. Germline loops: CDR1 SQVTM, CDR2 ANQGSEA. V shed 5 bases and J shed 4 bases, with 9 bases lying between them. CDR3 amino acids: CSVPGRYNEQFF. In DNA form, the CDR3 reads TGCAGCGTTCCGGGGAGATACAATGAGCAGTTCTTC.

V is TRBV3-1 (or the pseudogene TRBV3-2) and J is TRBJ2-7; the D gene is possibly TRBD1 (6 bases). V lost 0 bases and J lost 7, with 10 bases in between. The germline gives CDR1 LGHDT, CDR2 YNNKEL (reference sequence). The CDR3 length is 13 residues. DNA for the CDR3: TGTGCCAGCAGCCAAGAACAGGGTAGGGAGCAGTACTTC. It specifies CASSQEQGREQYF.

The gene calls are TRBV5-1 and TRBJ1-3; 10 positions agree with TRBD1. CDR1 and CDR2 from the germline V gene are SGHRS and YFSETQ. Trimming cost V 1 base and J 5 bases; bases outside gene matches: 3. CDR3 length: 15 residues. This CDR3 is CASSLPGQGRNTIYF. In DNA form, the CDR3 reads TGCGCCAGCAGCTTGCCGGGACAGGGGAGAAACACCATATATTTT.

The chain carries TRBV7-6 and TRBJ1-3, with D unresolved. The CDR3 is 14 amino acids. Trimming took 5 bases from V and 1 from J, leaving 9 bases between them. Germline CDR1 and CDR2: SGHVS and FNYEAQ. CDR3 in DNA: TGTGCCAGCAGCGTTACGGGTTCTGGAAACACCATATATTTT. Translating gives CASSVTGSGNTIYF.

The chain joins TRBV19 to TRBJ1-2, with unresolved D. Germline CDR1 and CDR2: LNHDA and SQIVND (reference sequence). Between the trimmed V and J ends, which lost 7 bases and 1 base, there was a span of 13 bases. The CDR3 loop spans 14 amino acids. The CDR3 sequence is CASTTGVFNYGYTF. The CDR3 nucleotides read TGTGCCAGTACTACGGGAGTCTTTAACTATGGCTACACCTTC.

The genes are TRBV2 and TRBJ2-5; no firm D call. The CDR3 has 15 amino acids. The germline gives CDR1 SNHLY, CDR2 FYNNEI. Trimming stripped 6 bases from V and 5 bases from J, with 19 bases between. The CDR3 nucleotides are TGTGCCAGCAGCTTTAGCCCCACTTTGGGTGAGACCCAGTACTTC. This encodes CASSFSPTLGETQYF.

The DNA of the CDR3 is TGTGCCAGCAGTAGCCTAATGAACACTGAAGCTTTCTTT. It encodes CASSSLMNTEAFF. V and J are TRBV6-5 and TRBJ1-1; D call uncertain. Between the trimmed V and J ends, which lost 5 bases and 0 bases, there was a span of 7 bases. Germline assignment: CDR1 MNHEY and CDR2 SVGAGI. The CDR3 is 13 residues long.

With regard to this clone: Other DNA sequences in this specimen translate into the identical CDR3. The chain has TRBV3-1 (or the pseudogene TRBV3-2) and TRBJ2-1; D remains ambiguous. Germline CDR1 is LGHDT and CDR2 is YNNKEL (reference sequence). V lost 2 bases and J 0 bases, leaving 5 bases between the germline ends. This CDR3 is 14 amino acids long. The CDR3 spells CASSQLSSYNEQFF. The CDR3 DNA follows: TGTGCCAGCAGCCAACTAAGCTCCTACAATGAGCAGTTCTTC.

This clone was seen more than once but under ten times. J is TRBJ2-3 and V is TRBV9; a possible D gene is TRBD1 (6 bases). The length of the CDR3 is 16 residues. V was cut by 4 bases and J by 2 bases, with 17 bases left in between. Germline V gene sequence: CDR1 SGDLS, CDR2 YYNGEE. The CDR3 is CASSLRGQKVTDTQYF. As DNA, the CDR3 is TGTGCCAGCAGCCTCCGAGGACAGAAAGTCACAGATACGCAGTATTTT.

This clone has more than one count but fewer than ten. The chain recombines TRBV19 with TRBJ2-2; D is uncertain. V lost 6 bases to trimming and J lost 5 bases, with 13 bases between them. This CDR3 has 14 residues. In germline, CDR1 is LNHDA, CDR2 SQIVND (reference sequence). The DNA of the CDR3 is TGTGCCAGTAGGCCGCCTGAGTTAACCGGGGAGCTGTTTTTT. Translated, it gives CASRPPELTGELFF.

Worth noting for this clone: The sample contains more than one DNA sequence encoding this CDR3. The chain links TRBV5-1 to TRBJ2-5, with 8 bases that match TRBD2. Germline V gives CDR1 SGHRS, CDR2 YFSETQ. This CDR3 region has 13 residues. Losses at the gene ends were 3 bases for V and 4 bases for J; bases not matched to a gene: 2. This chain's CDR3 is CASSSRGGETQYF. CDR3 DNA: TGCGCCAGCAGCTCCCGGGGGGGAGAGACCCAGTACTTC.

V is TRBV3-1 (or the pseudogene TRBV3-2) and J is TRBJ1-2; 8 bases agree with TRBD1. The CDR3 loop spans 14 amino acids. CDR1 is LGHDT, CDR2 YNNKEL, per germline (reference sequence). Losses at the gene ends were 5 bases for V and 6 bases for J; bases not matched to a gene: 8. The CDR3 DNA reads TGTGCCAGCAGCTTCTACCAGGGGGCGAATGGCTACACCTTC. Its protein is CASSFYQGANGYTF.

This chain connects TRBV5-1 to TRBJ2-3; 8 bases line up with TRBD2. The CDR3 consists of 14 residues. Germline CDR1 SGHRS, CDR2 YFSETQ. With 3 bases clipped from V and 5 bases from J, the junction kept 5 bases outside the gene matches. CDR3 nucleotides: TGCGCCAGCAGCTATAGCGGGGCGGGAGATACGCAGTATTTT. Translated, it gives CASSYSGAGDTQYF. The variable domain in full, completed from reference TRBV5-1 and TRBJ2-3, reads KAGVTQTPRYLIKTRGQQVTLSCSPISGHRSVSWYQQTPGQGLQFLFEYFSETQRNKGNFPGRFSGRQFSNSRSEMNVSTLELGDSALYLCASSYSGAGDTQYFGPGTRLTVL.

The chain combines TRBV24-1 with TRBJ1-1, with 11 bases aligning to TRBD1. The length of the CDR3 is 15 residues. The trim removed 3 bases at V and 8 bases at J, leaving 7 bases unmatched. The germline V gene has CDR1 KGHDR and CDR2 SFDVKD. CDR3 loop: CATSDRDRGIEEAFF. CDR3 DNA sequence: TGTGCCACCAGTGATAGGGACAGGGGGATCGAAGAAGCTTTCTTT.

The chain combines TRBV7-8 with TRBJ1-2; no firm D call. Germline V lookup: CDR1 SGHVS, CDR2 FQNEAQ. V lost 0 bases and J 4 bases, leaving 6 bases between the germline ends. The CDR3 is 13 amino acids. The CDR3 loop is CASSLAPSYGYTF. Written as DNA, the CDR3 is TGTGCCAGCAGCTTAGCACCGAGCTATGGCTACACCTTC.

Here the CDR3 DNA reads TGTGCCAGCAGCATGGGTGAGGGAGGCTCCTATAATTCACCCCTCCACTTT. Protein product: CASSMGEGGSYNSPLHF. The chain joins TRBV21-1 to TRBJ1-6. TRBV21-1 is a recognized pseudogene. The CDR3 totals 17 residues.

This clone has just a few counts. This chain uses TRBV25-1 with TRBJ1-3, with D possibly TRBD1 on 5 matching bases. The germline V and J ends were trimmed by 4 bases and 4 bases, with 11 bases remaining between them. Germline V lookup: CDR1 MGHDK, CDR2 SYGVNS. This CDR3 is 14 amino acids long. Here the CDR3 DNA reads TGTGCCAGCAGTGTATCAGGGTCAGGAAACACCATATATTTT. It encodes CASSVSGSGNTIYF.

The chain carries TRBV19 and TRBJ1-4; D remains unclear. The CDR3 loop spans 15 amino acids. Germline loops: CDR1 LNHDA, CDR2 SQIVND (reference sequence). Trimming left V 7 bases short and J 2 bases short, with 14 bases between. The CDR3 DNA is TGTGCCAGTACTAAATCGAGGAACACTAATGAAAAACTGTTTTTT. Protein: CASTKSRNTNEKLFF.

The V gene is TRBV6-5, the J gene TRBJ1-4; 9 bases map to TRBD1. This CDR3 spans 15 amino acids. CDR1 and CDR2 from the germline V gene are MNHEY and SVGAGI. V shed 8 bases and J 4 bases; nucleotides not matched to a gene: 8. The CDR3 sequence is CASRGTGFGNEKLFF. The CDR3 bases are TGTGCCAGCCGGGGGACAGGGTTCGGTAATGAAAAACTGTTTTTT.

V and J are TRBV9 and TRBJ2-5; the match to TRBD2 covers 8 bases. CDR1 and CDR2 from the germline V gene are SGDLS and YYNGEE. The CDR3 extends over 15 amino acids. After removal of 6 bases from V and 4 bases from J, the junction contained 11 bases not matched to a gene. The CDR3 spells CASTSSGGARETQYF. CDR3 coding DNA: TGTGCCAGCACCTCCTCCGGGGGGGCCAGAGAGACCCAGTACTTC.

The genes are TRBV6-5 and TRBJ1-6; no definite D call. CDR3 length equals 13 residues. CDR1 and CDR2 (germline): MNHEY, SVGAGI. V shed 6 bases and J shed 7 bases, with 10 bases lying between them. The CDR3 here is CASSSERNSPLHF. The CDR3, as DNA: TGTGCCAGCAGCTCCGAGAGGAATTCACCCCTCCACTTT.

V and J are TRBV18 and TRBJ2-5; TRBD1 aligns across 7 bases. Germline V gene lookup returns CDR1 KGHSH and CDR2 LQKENI. The CDR3 extends over 15 amino acids. V was pared by 5 bases and J by 4 bases, with 10 bases of the junction left unmatched. The CDR3 region is CASSVERGGRETQYF. The CDR3 DNA sequence: TGTGCCAGCTCAGTGGAGCGAGGGGGCCGAGAGACCCAGTACTTC.

The V call is TRBV14, the J call TRBJ1-6; D perhaps matches TRBD1 (5 bases). The V gene lost 0 bases and the J gene lost 9 bases, with 15 bases spanning the gap. The germline CDR1 and CDR2 sequences are SGHDN and FVKESK. This CDR3 is 16 amino acids long. This chain's CDR3 is CASSQEGQGYASPLHF. In DNA, the CDR3 is TGTGCCAGCAGCCAAGAAGGGCAGGGTTATGCTTCACCCCTCCACTTT.

This chain uses TRBV3-1 (or the pseudogene TRBV3-2) with TRBJ2-3; 12 bases line up with TRBD2. The length of the CDR3 is 16 residues. V lost 4 bases and J lost 5; bases outside the gene matches: 7. Per germline, CDR1 LGHDT and CDR2 YNNKEL (reference sequence). Here the CDR3 reads CASSLRTSGVKDTQYF. The CDR3 DNA is TGTGCCAGCAGCCTTAGGACTAGCGGGGTGAAAGATACGCAGTATTTT.

The chain joins TRBV23-1 to TRBJ2-5; 10 bases match TRBD1. TRBV23-1 is labeled an ORF, and its function is uncertain. There are 13 residues in the CDR3. Unmatched junction bases numbered 5, after V lost 9 bases and J lost 4 bases. The CDR3: CARKDRGIETQYF. As DNA, the CDR3 is TGCGCCAGAAAGGACAGGGGGATAGAGACCCAGTACTTC.

V is TRBV30 and J is TRBJ2-7; possible D gene TRBD2, 6 bases. V was shortened by 0 bases and J by 6 bases, with 18 bases between the two germline ends. The CDR3 length is 15 residues. Germline lookup yields CDR1 GTSNPN and CDR2 SVGIG (reference sequence). CDR3 coding DNA: TGTGCCTGGAGTGTAGAACTAGCCCGACGAGGCGAGCAGTACTTC. This encodes CAWSVELARRGEQYF.

V is TRBV10-3 and J is TRBJ1-2; D might be TRBD1 (6 bases). This CDR3 has 16 amino acids. Germline V gene sequence: CDR1 ENHRY, CDR2 SYGVKD. V lost 5 bases and J 4 bases, leaving 20 bases between the germline ends. The CDR3: CAISTLQGSTFYGYTF. The CDR3 nucleotides are TGTGCCATCAGTACTTTGCAGGGGTCGACCTTCTATGGCTACACCTTC.